The clone carrying this T cell receptor (beta chain) has ten or more counts. Its specificity is unknown. This record comes from a study of T cells in Graves' hyperthyroidism and ophthalmopathy. RNA transcripts served as the template for amplifying TCR beta CDR3 regions. The HTBI primer set was used in a first-round RT-PCR of the TCR CDR3. TCRdb re-called the multiplex PCR reads with MiXCR, one entry per CDR3 protein. This repertoire shows 100,000 to 140,000 distinct CDR3 sequences, about 16% found once; its top ten account for around two fifths. V shed 0 bases and J 0 bases; nucleotides not matched to a gene: 10. Germline CDR1 and CDR2: DFQATT and SNEGSKA (reference sequence). This CDR3 has 20 amino acids. Whole-study results and caveats: The majority of expanded thyroid clonotypes above 0.001 also appeared in blood.

The sequenced sample was blood. This TCR was sampled from a woman between 45 and 60 years old with Graves' hyperthyroidism. The chain joins TRBV20-1 to TRBJ2-1; 14 bases line up with TRBD2. The CDR3 sequence is CSARDPWGTSGRSSYNEQFF. CDR3 sequence (DNA): TGCAGTGCTAGAGATCCCTGGGGGACTAGCGGGAGATCCTCCTACAATGAGCAGTTCTTC.